A selection of T cell receptor beta chains follows, all from one sample in a study of human thymus T cells. Profiling relied on immunoSEQ multiplex PCR, and the TCRdb table lists in-frame clones only, not all of them. Altogether about 46,000 clones are present, 95% being singletons, with the ten largest covering approximately 0.16%. Sequences were obtained from blood. The receptors were gathered from a girl in the first two years of life with a congenital heart defect but otherwise immunologically healthy. Both conserved end residues are part of each CDR3. A D gene is named only where the DNA matches it firmly. Rows may omit the clone size; those that give it use once, few, many or a size class.

>TRBV7-9|-|TRBD2|TRBJ2-5
TGTGCCAGCAGCCACACCTTAGCGGGACAAGAGACCCAGTACTTC
CASSHTLAGQETQYF
>TRBV4-1|-|TRBD2|TRBJ2-3
TGCGCCAGCAGCCAAGACCGGACTAGCGGGACAGATACGCAGTATTTT
CASSQDRTSGTDTQYF
>TRBV6-5|-|-|TRBJ2-7
TGTGCCAGCAGTTCCAGCAGCTCCTACGAGCAGTACTTC
CASSSSSSYEQYF
>TRBV4-1|-|-|TRBJ1-2
TGCGCCAGCAGGCCCCGGGGGTCTAACTATGGCTACACCTTC
CASRPRGSNYGYTF
>TRBV7-9|-|-|TRBJ2-7
TGTGCCAGCAGCTTACAGGGTCACAACGAGCAGTACTTC
CASSLQGHNEQYF
>TRBV5-1|-|-|TRBJ2-3
TGCGCCAGCAGCCTGGGAGTTAGCACAGATACGCAGTATTTT
CASSLGVSTDTQYF
>TRBV6-5|once|-|TRBJ1-3
TGTGCCAGCAGTCTATCCAGGGAAACTGGAAACACCATATATTTT
CASSLSRETGNTIYF
>TRBV28|-|-|TRBJ2-7
TGTGCCAGCAGTCCGGACACCAGCTTCTACGAGCAGTACTTC
CASSPDTSFYEQYF
>TRBV7-9|-|-|TRBJ2-7
TGTGCCAGCAGCTCGACCTACGAGCAGTACTTC
CASSSTYEQYF
>TRBV27|-|TRBD2|TRBJ2-2
TGTGCCAGCAGTCTTTATTACGCGGGAGGGCAAACCGGGGAGCTGTTTTTT
CASSLYYAGGQTGELFF
>TRBV29-1|-|-|TRBJ2-7
TGCAGCGTTGAGCTAGTCTGGCCAGCCAATGGGCAGTACTTC
CSVELVWPANGQYF
>TRBV5-6|-|TRBD1|TRBJ1-6
TGTGCCAGCAGCCACTCGACAGGGAGACATAATTCACCCCTCCACTTT
CASSHSTGRHNSPLHF
>TRBV7-8|-|TRBD1|TRBJ1-5
TGTGCCAGCAGCTCCCCGACAGGGTCAAGCAATCAGCCCCAGCATTTT
CASSSPTGSSNQPQHF
>TRBV27|-|TRBD1|TRBJ1-5
TGTGCCAGCAGCCCGGGACAGGGCAATCAGCCCCAGCATTTT
CASSPGQGNQPQHF
>TRBV4-2|-|-|TRBJ2-6
TGTGCCAGCAGCCAAGGCGGGTCACCTATTTCCTCTGGGGCCAACGTCCTGACTTTC
CASSQGGSPISSGANVLTF
>TRBV7-6|-|-|TRBJ2-3
TGTGCCAGCAGCTTAGCGGGGTCTATGAGCACAGATACGCAGTATTTT
CASSLAGSMSTDTQYF
>TRBV7-9|-|TRBD1|TRBJ1-2
TGTGCCAGCAGCGCAGGGGGGTGGAACTATGGCTACACCTTC
CASSAGGWNYGYTF
>TRBV2|-|-|TRBJ2-3
TGTGCCAGCGCTAGGGTAGATACGCAGTATTTT
CASARVDTQYF
>TRBV6-1|-|-|TRBJ2-7
TGTGCCAGCAGGACCCCGAGGGAGCAGTACTTC
CASRTPREQYF
>TRBV4-3|-|-|TRBJ2-7
TGCGCCAGCAGCCAAGGGGAACTCCATGGGGGTTACGAGCAGTACTTC
CASSQGELHGGYEQYF
>TRBV15|-|-|TRBJ1-2
TGTGCCACCAGCAGAGATTTCAGGGCGGGAGATGGCTACACCTTC
CATSRDFRAGDGYTF
>TRBV7-9|-|TRBD1|TRBJ2-3
TGTGCCAGCAGCTTAGCGCGCGACAGGGCGGCAGATACGCAGTATTTT
CASSLARDRAADTQYF
>TRBV15|-|TRBD2|TRBJ2-5
TGTGCCACCAGCAGAGACCCAACTAGCGGGAGTCGGGAGACCCAGTACTTC
CATSRDPTSGSRETQYF
>TRBV29-1|-|-|TRBJ1-1
TGCAGCGTTGAGGGAGCGCGATGGACTGAAGCTTTCTTT
CSVEGARWTEAFF
>TRBV6-4|-|TRBD2|TRBJ2-3
TGTGCCAGCAGTGAGCTAGCGGGTGCGACAGATACGCAGTATTTT
CASSELAGATDTQYF
>TRBV18|-|TRBD1|TRBJ1-1
TGTGCCAGCTCACCGACAGGGGGTTGGACTGAAGCTTTCTTT
CASSPTGGWTEAFF
>TRBV11-2|few|-|TRBJ2-7
TGTGCCAGCGGGGGGGCTCCCTACGAGCAGTACTTC
CASGGAPYEQYF